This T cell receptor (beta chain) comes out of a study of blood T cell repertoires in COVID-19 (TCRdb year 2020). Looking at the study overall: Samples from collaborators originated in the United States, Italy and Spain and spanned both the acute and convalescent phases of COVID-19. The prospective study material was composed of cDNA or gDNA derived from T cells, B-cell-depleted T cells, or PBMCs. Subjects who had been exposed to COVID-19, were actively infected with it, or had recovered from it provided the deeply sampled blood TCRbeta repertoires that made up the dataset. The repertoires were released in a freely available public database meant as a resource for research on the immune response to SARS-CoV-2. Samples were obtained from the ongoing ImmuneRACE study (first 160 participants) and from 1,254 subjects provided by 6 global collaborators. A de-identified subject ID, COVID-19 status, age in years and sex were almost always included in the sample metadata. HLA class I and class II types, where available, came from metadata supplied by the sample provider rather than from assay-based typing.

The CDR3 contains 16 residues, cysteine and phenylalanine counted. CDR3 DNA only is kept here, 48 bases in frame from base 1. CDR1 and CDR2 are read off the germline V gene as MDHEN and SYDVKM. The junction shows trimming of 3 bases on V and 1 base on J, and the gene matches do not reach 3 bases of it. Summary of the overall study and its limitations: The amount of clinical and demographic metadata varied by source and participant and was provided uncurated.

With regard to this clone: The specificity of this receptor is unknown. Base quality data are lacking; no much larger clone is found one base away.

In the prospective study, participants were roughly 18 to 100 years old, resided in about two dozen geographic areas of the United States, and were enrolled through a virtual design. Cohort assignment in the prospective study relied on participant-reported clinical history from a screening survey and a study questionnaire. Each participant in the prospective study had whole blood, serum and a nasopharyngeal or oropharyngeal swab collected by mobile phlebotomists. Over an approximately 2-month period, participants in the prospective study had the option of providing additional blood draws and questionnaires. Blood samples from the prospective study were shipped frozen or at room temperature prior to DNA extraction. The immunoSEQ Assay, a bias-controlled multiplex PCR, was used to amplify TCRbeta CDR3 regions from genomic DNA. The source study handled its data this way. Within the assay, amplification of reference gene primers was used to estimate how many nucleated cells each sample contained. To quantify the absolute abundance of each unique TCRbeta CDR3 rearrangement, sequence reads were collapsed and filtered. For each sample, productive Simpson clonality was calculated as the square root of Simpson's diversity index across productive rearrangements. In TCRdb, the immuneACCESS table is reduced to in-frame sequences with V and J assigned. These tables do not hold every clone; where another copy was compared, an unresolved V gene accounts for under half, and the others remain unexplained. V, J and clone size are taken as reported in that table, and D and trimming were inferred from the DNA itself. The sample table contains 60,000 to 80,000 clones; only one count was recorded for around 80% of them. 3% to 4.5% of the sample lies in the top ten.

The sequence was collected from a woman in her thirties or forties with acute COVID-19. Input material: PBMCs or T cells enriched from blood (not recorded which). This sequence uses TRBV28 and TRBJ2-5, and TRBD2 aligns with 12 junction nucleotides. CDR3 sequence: CASSFGTSGPQETQYF. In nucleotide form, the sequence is TGTGCCAGCAGTTTCGGGACTAGCGGGCCCCAAGAGACCCAGTACTTC.